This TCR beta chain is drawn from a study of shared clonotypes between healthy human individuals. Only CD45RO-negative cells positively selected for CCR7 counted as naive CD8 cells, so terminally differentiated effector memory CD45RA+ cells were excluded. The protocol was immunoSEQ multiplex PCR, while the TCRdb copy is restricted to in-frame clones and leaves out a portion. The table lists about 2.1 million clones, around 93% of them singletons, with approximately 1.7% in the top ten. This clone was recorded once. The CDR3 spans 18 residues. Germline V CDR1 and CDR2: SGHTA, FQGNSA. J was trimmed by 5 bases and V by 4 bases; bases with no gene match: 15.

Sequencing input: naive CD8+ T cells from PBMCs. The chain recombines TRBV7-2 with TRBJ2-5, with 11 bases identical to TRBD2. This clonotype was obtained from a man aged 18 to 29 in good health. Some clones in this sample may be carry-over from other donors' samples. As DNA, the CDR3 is TGTGCCAGCAGCTCCCTCTTGTCGCTAGCGGGAGGTTTGGAGACCCAGTACTTC. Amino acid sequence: CASSSLLSLAGGLETQYF.